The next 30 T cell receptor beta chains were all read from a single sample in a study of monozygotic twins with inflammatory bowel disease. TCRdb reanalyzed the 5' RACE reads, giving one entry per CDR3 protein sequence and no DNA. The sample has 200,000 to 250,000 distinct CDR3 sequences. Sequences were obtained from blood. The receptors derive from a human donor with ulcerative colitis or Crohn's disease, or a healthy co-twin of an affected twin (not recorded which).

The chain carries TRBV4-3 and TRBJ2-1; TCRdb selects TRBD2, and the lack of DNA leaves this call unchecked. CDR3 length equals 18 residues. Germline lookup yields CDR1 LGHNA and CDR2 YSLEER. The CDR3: CASSQEPGLAGGPSEQFF.

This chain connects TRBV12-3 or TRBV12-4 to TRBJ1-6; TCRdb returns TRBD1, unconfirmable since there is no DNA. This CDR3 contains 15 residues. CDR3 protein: CASSTQGELNSPLHF.

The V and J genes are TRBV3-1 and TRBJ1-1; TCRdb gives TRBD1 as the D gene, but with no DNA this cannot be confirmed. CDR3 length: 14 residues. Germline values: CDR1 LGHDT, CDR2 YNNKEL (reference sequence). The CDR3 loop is CASSHFDWGAEAFF.

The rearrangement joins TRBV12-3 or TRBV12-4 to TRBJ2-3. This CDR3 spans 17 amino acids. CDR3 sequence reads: CASSFGFTSGGTDTQYF.

This CDR3 is CASRGLAGGPQQFF. This chain uses TRBV11-2 with TRBJ2-1; TCRdb proposes TRBD2, but this gene call is untestable without DNA. The CDR3 consists of 14 residues. Germline V lookup: CDR1 SGHAT, CDR2 FQNNGV. Full variable domain (remainder filled in from reference TRBV11-2 and TRBJ2-1): EAGVAQSPRYKIIEKRQSVAFWCNPISGHATLYWYQQILGQGPKLLIQFQNNGVVDDSQLPKDRFSAERLKGVDSTLKIQPAKLEDSAVYLCASRGLAGGPQQFFGPGTRLTVL.

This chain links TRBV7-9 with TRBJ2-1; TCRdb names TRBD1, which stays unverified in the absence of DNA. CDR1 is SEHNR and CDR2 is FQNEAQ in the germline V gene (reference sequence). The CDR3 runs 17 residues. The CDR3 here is CASSLPLGQVARLEQFF.

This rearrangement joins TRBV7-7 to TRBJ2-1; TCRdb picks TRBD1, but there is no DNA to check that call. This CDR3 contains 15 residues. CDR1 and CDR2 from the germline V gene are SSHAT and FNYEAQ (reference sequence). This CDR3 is CASSPTGGLGDEQFF.

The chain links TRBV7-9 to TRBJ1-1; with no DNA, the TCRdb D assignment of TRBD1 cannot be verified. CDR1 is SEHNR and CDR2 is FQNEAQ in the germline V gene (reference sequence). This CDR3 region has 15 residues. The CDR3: CASSTDSFMNTEAFF.

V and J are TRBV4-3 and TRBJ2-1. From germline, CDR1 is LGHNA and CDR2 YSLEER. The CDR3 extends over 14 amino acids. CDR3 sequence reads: CASSQDSGSNEQFF.

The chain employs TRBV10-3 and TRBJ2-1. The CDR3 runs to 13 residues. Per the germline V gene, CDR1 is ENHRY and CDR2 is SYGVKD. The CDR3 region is CAIRQEPSYEQFF.

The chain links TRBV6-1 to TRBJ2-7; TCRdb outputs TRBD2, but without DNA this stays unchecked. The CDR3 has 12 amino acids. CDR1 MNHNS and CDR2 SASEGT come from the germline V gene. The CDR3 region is CASRRGAYEQYF.

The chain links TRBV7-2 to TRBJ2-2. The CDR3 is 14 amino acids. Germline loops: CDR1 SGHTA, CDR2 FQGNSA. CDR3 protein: CASSGVATTGELFF.

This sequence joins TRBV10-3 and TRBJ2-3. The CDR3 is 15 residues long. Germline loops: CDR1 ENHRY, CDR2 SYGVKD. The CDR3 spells CAISEVGERSDTQYF.

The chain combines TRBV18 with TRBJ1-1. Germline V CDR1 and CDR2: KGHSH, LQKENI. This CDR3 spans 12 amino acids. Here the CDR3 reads CASSLLRTEAFF.

The CDR3 loop reads CSALQRRVSNQPQHF. V and J are TRBV20-1 and TRBJ1-5. Germline values: CDR1 DFQATT, CDR2 SNEGSKA (reference sequence). This CDR3 comprises 15 residues.

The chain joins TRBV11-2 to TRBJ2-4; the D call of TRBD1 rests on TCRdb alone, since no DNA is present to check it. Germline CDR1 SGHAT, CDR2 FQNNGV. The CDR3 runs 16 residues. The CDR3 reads CASSDRQGLAKNIQYF.

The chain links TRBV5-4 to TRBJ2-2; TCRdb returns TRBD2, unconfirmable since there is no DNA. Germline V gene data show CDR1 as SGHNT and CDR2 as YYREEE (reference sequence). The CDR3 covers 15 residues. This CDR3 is CASMGGGTNTGELFF.

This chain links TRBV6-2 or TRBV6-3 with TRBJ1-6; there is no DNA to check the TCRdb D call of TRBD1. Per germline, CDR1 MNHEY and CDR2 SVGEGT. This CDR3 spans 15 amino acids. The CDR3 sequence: CASSPSEGYDSPLHF.

CDR3 protein: CASSPTSGIVEQYF. The chain uses TRBV27 and TRBJ2-7; checking the TCRdb D call of TRBD2 is not possible without DNA. Germline V gives CDR1 MNHEY, CDR2 SMNVEV (reference sequence). CDR3 length equals 14 residues.

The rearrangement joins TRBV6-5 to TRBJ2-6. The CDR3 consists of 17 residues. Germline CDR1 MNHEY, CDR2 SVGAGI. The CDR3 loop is CASSYSPQSSGANVLTF.

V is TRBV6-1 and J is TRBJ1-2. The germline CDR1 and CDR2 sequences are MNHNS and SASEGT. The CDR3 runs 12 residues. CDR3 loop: CASTPGAGGYTF.

The CDR3 sequence: CASSELQETQYF. V gene TRBV25-1 combines with J gene TRBJ2-5. The CDR3 has 12 amino acids. The germline gives CDR1 MGHDK, CDR2 SYGVNS.

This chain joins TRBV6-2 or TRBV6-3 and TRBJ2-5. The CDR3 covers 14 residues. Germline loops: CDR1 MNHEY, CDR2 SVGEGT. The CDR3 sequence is CASSYTTPQETQYF.

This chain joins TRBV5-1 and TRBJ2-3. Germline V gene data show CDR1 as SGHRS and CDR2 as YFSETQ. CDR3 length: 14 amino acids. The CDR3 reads CASSFADPTDTQYF.

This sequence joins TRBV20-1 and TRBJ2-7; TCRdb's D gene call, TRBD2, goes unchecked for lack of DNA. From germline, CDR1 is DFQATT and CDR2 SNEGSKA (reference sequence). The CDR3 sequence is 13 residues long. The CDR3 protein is CSARPVLSYEQYF.

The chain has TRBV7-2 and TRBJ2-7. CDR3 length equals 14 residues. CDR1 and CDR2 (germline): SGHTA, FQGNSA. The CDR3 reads CASSLPQESYEQYF.

CDR3 sequence reads: CSVISIAGVSYEQYF. The gene calls are TRBV29-1 and TRBJ2-7; TCRdb picks TRBD2, but there is no DNA to check that call. CDR3 length: 15 amino acids. CDR1 and CDR2 from the germline V gene are SQVTM and ANQGSEA.

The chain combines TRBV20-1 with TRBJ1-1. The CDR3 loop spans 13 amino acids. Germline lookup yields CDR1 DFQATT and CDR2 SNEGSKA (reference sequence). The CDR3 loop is CSAEWSLNTEAFF.

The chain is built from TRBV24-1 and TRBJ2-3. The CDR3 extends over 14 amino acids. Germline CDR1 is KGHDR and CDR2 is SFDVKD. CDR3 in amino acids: CATSDFLSGGTQYF.

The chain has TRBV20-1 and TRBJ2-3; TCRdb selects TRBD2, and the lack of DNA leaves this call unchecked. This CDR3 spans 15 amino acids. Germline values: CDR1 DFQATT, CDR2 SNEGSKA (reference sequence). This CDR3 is CSARALAGVPDTQYF.